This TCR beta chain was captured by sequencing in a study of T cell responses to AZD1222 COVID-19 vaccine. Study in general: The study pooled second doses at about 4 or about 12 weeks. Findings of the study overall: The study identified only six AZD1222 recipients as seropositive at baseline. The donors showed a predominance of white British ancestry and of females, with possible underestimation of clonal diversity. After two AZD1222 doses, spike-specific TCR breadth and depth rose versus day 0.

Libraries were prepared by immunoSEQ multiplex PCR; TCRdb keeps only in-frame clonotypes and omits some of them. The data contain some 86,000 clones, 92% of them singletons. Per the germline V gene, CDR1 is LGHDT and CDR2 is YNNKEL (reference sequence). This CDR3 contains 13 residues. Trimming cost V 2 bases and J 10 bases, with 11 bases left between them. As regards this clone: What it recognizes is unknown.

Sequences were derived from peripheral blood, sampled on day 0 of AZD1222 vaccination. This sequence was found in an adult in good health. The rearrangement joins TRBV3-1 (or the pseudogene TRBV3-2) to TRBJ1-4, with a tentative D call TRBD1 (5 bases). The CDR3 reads CASSQQTERKLFF. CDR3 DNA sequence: TGTGCCAGCAGCCAACAGACAGAGCGAAAACTGTTTTTT.